This T cell receptor (beta chain) comes out of a study of T cells in Graves' hyperthyroidism and ophthalmopathy. This clonotype occurred a few times. Germline assignment: CDR1 KGHSH and CDR2 LQKENI. The CDR3 has 15 amino acids. Trimming stripped 3 bases from V and 1 base from J, with 12 bases between. TCR beta CDR3 sequences were amplified from RNA transcripts. Using the HTBI primer set, a first-round RT-PCR was run on the TCR CDR3. From the multiplex PCR reads, TCRdb called clonotypes with MiXCR, one entry per CDR3 protein. The profile covers around 520,000 distinct CDR3 sequences, with around 24% appearing a single time and around 11% taken by the ten largest.

The receptor's source is a woman in her 30s with Graves' ophthalmopathy. V gene TRBV18 combines with J gene TRBJ2-5, with D perhaps assigned TRBD1 or TRBD2 (6 bases each). Specimen: blood. CDR3 nucleotides: TGTGCCAGCTCACCTCCGGGGGCACCCCAAGAGACCCAGTACTTC. This codes for CASSPPGAPQETQYF.